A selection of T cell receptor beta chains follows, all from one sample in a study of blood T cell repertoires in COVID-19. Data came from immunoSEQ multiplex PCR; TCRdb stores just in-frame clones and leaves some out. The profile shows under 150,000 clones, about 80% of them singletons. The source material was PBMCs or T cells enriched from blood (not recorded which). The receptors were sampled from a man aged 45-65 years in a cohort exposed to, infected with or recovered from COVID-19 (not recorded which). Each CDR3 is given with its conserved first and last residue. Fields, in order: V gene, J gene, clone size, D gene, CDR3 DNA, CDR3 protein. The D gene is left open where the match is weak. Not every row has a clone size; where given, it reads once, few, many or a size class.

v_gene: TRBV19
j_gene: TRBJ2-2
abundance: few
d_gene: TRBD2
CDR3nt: TGTGCCAGTAGTATAGTAGGGACTAGGTTAGGGGAGCTGTTTTTT
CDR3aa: CASSIVGTRLGELFF

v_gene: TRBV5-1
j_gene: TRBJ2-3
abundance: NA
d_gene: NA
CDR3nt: TGCGCCAGCAGCTTGAGAGGAGCAGATACGCAGTATTTT
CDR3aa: CASSLRGADTQYF

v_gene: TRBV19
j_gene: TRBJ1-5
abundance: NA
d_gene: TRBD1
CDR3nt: TGTGCCAGCTCCGACAGGGGCTATAGCAATCAGCCCCAGCATTTT
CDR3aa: CASSDRGYSNQPQHF

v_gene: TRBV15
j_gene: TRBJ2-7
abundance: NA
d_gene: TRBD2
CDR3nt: TGTGCCACCAGGCGACTAGCGGGAGCCAGCGAGCAGTACTTC
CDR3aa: CATRRLAGASEQYF

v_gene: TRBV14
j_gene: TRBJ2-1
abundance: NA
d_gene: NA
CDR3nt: TGTGCCAGCAGCCAAGATCGGGTAGCCAATAATGAGCAGTTCTTC
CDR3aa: CASSQDRVANNEQFF

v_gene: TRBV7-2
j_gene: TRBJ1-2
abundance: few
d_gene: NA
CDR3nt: TGTGCCAGCGACCTGGGGCAGGTCGACTATGGCTACACCTTC
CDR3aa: CASDLGQVDYGYTF

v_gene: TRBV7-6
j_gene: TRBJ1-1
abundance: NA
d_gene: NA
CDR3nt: TGTGCCAGCAGCTTAGGGGACGGACAGCCGAACACTGAAGCTTTCTTT
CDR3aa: CASSLGDGQPNTEAFF

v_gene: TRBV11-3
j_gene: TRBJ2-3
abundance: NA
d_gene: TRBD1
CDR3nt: TGTGCCAGCAGCTCAGGGGGACAGGGCACAGATACGCAGTATTTT
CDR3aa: CASSSGGQGTDTQYF

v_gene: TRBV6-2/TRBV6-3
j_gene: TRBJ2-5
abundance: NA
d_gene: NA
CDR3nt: TGTGCCAGCAGTTACAACCTCGTGGGGGCCACCCAGTACTTC
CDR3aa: CASSYNLVGATQYF

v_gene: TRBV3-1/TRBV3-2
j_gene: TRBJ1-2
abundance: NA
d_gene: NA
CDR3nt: TGTGCCAGCAGCCAAGGAAGTAGCTACTCTAACTATGGCTACACCTTC
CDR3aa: CASSQGSSYSNYGYTF

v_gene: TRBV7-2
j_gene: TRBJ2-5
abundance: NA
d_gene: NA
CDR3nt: TGTGCCAGCAGCTTAGTAGGACTAAATAAAGAGACCCAGTACTTC
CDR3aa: CASSLVGLNKETQYF

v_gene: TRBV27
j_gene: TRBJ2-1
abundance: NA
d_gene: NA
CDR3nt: TGTGCCAGCAGTACGATAGGAGGTCGGAGCTCCTACAATGAGCAGTTCTTC
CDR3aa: CASSTIGGRSSYNEQFF

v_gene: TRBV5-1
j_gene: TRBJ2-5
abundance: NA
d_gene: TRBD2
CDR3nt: TGCGCCAGCAGTCCTAGCGGGGGCCCCGGGGAGACCCAGTACTTC
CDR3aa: CASSPSGGPGETQYF

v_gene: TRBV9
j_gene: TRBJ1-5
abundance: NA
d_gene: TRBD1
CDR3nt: TGTGCCAGCAGCGTGGCGGGACAGGTCCAGGAGCCCCAGCATTTT
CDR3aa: CASSVAGQVQEPQHF

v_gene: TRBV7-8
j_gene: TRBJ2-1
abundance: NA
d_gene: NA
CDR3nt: TGTGCCAGCAGCCTCACCGAACTAGCCGTTGAGCAGTTCTTC
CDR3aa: CASSLTELAVEQFF

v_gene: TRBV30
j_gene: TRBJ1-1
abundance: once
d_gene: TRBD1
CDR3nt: TGTGCCTGGAGAGGTCAGGGGGTCGCTGAAGCTTTCTTT
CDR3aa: CAWRGQGVAEAFF

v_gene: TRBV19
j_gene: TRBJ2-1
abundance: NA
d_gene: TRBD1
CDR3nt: TGTGCCAGTAGTTTACCGGGACAGGGGGCCTGGGATGAGCAGTTCTTC
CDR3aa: CASSLPGQGAWDEQFF

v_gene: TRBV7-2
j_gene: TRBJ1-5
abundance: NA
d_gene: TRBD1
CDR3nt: TGTGCCAGCAGCTTACTTGGGACAGGGGGTACTCAGCCCCAGCATTTT
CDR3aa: CASSLLGTGGTQPQHF

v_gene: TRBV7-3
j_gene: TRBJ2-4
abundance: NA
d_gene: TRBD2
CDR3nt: TGTGCCAGCAGCCTACTAGCGGGAGACATTCAGTACTTC
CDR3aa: CASSLLAGDIQYF

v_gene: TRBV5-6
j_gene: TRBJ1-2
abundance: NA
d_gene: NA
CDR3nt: TGTGCCAGCAGCTTAAATTCGGCAGCGCTTTATGGCTACACCTTC
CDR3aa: CASSLNSAALYGYTF

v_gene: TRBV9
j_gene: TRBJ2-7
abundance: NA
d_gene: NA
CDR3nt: TGTGCCAGCAGCGTAGGAGGGGGTTGGTCCTACGAGCAGTACTTC
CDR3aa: CASSVGGGWSYEQYF

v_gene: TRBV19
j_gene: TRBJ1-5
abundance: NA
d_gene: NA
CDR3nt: TGTGCCAGTAGTATTGGAGTTCCTGGAAATCAGCCCCAGCATTTT
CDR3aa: CASSIGVPGNQPQHF

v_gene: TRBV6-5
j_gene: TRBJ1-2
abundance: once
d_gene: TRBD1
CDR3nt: TGTGCCAGCAGTACCCGGACAGGATCCGTGAGGGGCTACACCTTC
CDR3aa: CASSTRTGSVRGYTF

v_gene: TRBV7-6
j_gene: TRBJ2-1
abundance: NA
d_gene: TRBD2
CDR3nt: TGTGCCAGCAGCTCCGGACTAGCGGGAGTTGAGCAGTTCTTC
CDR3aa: CASSSGLAGVEQFF

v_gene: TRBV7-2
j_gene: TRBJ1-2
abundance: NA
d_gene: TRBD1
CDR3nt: TGTGCCAGCAGCGATTACACAGGGGGCGACTATGGCTACACCTTC
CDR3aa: CASSDYTGGDYGYTF

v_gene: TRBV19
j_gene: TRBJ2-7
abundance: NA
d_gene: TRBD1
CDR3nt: TGTGCCAGTAGTATCCTTGGGACAGGGCTAGGCTACGAGCAGTACTTC
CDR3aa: CASSILGTGLGYEQYF

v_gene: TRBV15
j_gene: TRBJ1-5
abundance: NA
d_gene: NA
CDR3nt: TGTGCCACCAGCAGAGAGCTTGACAAATTCCAGCATTTT
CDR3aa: CATSRELDKFQHF

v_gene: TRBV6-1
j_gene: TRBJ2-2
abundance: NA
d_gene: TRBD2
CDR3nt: TGTGCCAGCAGTGAAGGGACTAGGGTCGGGGAGCTGTTTTTT
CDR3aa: CASSEGTRVGELFF

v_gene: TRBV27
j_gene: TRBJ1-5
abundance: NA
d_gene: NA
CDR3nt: TGTGCCAGCAGCCACGGGTCAGCGGGCAATCAGCCCCAGCATTTT
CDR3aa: CASSHGSAGNQPQHF

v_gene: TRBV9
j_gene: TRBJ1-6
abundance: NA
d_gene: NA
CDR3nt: TGTGCCAGCAACCACGGCTCCTATAATTCACCCCTCCACTTT
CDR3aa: CASNHGSYNSPLHF

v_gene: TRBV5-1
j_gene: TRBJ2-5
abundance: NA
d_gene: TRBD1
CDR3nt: TGCGCCAGCAGCTTGGACGGGACAGGGGGCTCTGAGACCCAGTACTTC
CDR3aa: CASSLDGTGGSETQYF